Below are 9 T cell receptor beta chains sequenced from a single sample in a study of cytomegalovirus exposure and HLA in healthy donors. The primer mix had 60 Vbeta and 13 Jbeta primers. The table came from immunoSEQ multiplex PCR; TCRdb's copy has only in-frame clones and leaves some out. This sample carries more than 130,000 clones, around 76% of them seen once, and the ten largest clones take less than 3.5%. The sample consisted of PBMCs. The receptors here all came from a male donor in good health and CMV-seronegative.

V usage is TRBV5-6 and J usage is TRBJ2-7, with TRBD2 as a possible D gene (5 bases). This CDR3 has 14 residues. The V end was cut by 4 bases, the J end by 1 base, with 12 bases between. The germline V gene encodes CDR1 SGHDT and CDR2 YYEEEE. CDR3 nucleotides: TGTGCCAGCAGCCCTGGACCGGGGTCCTACGAGCAGTACTTC. Protein product: CASSPGPGSYEQYF.

This clone was seen only once. The chain carries TRBV4-1 and TRBJ2-7; possible D gene TRBD2, 5 bases. This CDR3 region has 16 residues. CDR1 is MGHRA, CDR2 YSYEKL, per germline. The V end lost 1 base, the J end lost 0 bases, and 13 bases lay between the germline ends. Written as DNA, the CDR3 is TGCGCCAGCAGCCAAGTGATGGGTGGGAGCTCCTACGAGCAGTACTTC. This translates into CASSQVMGGSSYEQYF.

This chain joins TRBV4-2 and TRBJ1-2; D possibly corresponds to TRBD1 (5 bases). Trimming pared 4 bases from V and 1 base from J, leaving 13 bases between. In germline, CDR1 is LGHNA, CDR2 YNFKEQ. The CDR3 totals 15 residues. The CDR3 region is CASSLTIDSNYGYTF. The CDR3 DNA reads as TGTGCCAGCAGCCTCACCATAGACAGTAACTATGGCTACACCTTC.

The rearrangement joins TRBV6-4 to TRBJ2-1; 9 bases agree with TRBD2. CDR1 and CDR2 from the germline V gene are MRHNA and SNTAGT. Trimming took 5 bases from V and 4 from J; bases not matched to a gene: 12. There are 17 residues in the CDR3. CDR3: CASSFYPTSGLYNEQFF. For the CDR3, the DNA is TGTGCCAGCAGTTTCTACCCGACTAGCGGCTTATACAATGAGCAGTTCTTC.

This clone has a single count. J is TRBJ2-5 and V is TRBV7-3; 7 bases match TRBD2. Looked up from germline, CDR1 is SGHTA and CDR2 is FQGTGA. The CDR3 extends over 13 amino acids. The V segment lost 5 bases and the J segment 3 bases; nucleotides outside the gene matches: 3. The CDR3 coding sequence is TGTGCCAGCAGCCGCGGGAGCGAAGAGACCCAGTACTTC. It translates to CASSRGSEETQYF.

V and J are TRBV6-5 and TRBJ1-2; TRBD1 aligns across 10 bases. The CDR3 spans 13 residues. CDR1 and CDR2 (germline): MNHEY, SVGAGI. The ends lost 9 bases at V and 5 bases at J; junction bases unmatched: 6. The CDR3 reads CASRDRGGYGYTF. CDR3 DNA: TGTGCCAGTCGGGACAGGGGAGGTTATGGCTACACCTTC.

A remark on this clone: Other DNA sequences of this sample code for an identical CDR3. The chain couples TRBV7-9 to TRBJ2-7; the D is unclear. The CDR3 contains 13 residues. V lost 0 bases to trimming and J lost 3 bases, with 6 bases between them. Looked up from germline, CDR1 is SEHNR and CDR2 is FQNEAQ (reference sequence). The CDR3: CASSLAGSYEQYF. DNA for the CDR3: TGTGCCAGCAGCTTAGCCGGTAGCTACGAGCAGTACTTC.

The rearrangement uses TRBV11-3 and TRBJ1-4, with 8 bases that match TRBD1. The germline V gene encodes CDR1 SGHNT and CDR2 YENEEA. The CDR3 has 17 residues. Germline trimming cut 1 base from V and 5 bases from J; bases unmatched to any gene: 9. The CDR3 nucleotides read TGTGCCAGCAGCTTAGTCAGGGGGCCCGGAGGAAATGAAAAACTGTTTTTT. Protein product: CASSLVRGPGGNEKLFF.

The CDR3 spells CASSFQFGDTQYF. CDR3 bases: TGCGCCAGCAGCTTCCAATTCGGGGATACGCAGTATTTT. The chain carries TRBV5-1 and TRBJ2-3; D gene unclear. Germline V gene lookup returns CDR1 SGHRS and CDR2 YFSETQ. The CDR3 spans 13 residues. The V end was cut by 2 bases, the J end by 6 bases, with 10 bases between.